Many counts were recorded for the clone carrying this TCR beta chain. Unique molecular identifiers featured in how the TCRbeta library was prepared. TCRdb re-analysed the PCR reads in MiXCR, keeping a single row per CDR3 protein. In the table there are approximately 650,000 distinct CDR3 sequences, around 12% of which are singletons. With 3 bases removed from V and 15 bases from J, the gap between germline ends came to 19 bases. The CDR3 runs 13 residues. Germline V lookup: CDR1 SGHKS, CDR2 YYEKEE (reference sequence). This entry is derived from a study of T-cell reconstitution after alpha-beta-depleted transplantation in children.

The source of this sequence is a girl aged 2 to 9 with congenital amegakaryocytic thrombocytopenia, due to receive a stem cell transplant. The material was PBMCs, obtained before TCRalphabeta/CD19-depleted stem cell transplant. This rearrangement joins TRBV5-5 to TRBJ2-1; D is undetermined. The CDR3 coding sequence is TGTGCCAGCAGCTCCCCAATCAACAGAAAACGGTTCTTC. Amino acid sequence: CASSSPINRKRFF.